These 11 T cell receptor beta chains came from one sample sequenced in a study of blood T cell repertoires in COVID-19. Clones were sequenced by immunoSEQ multiplex PCR, and TCRdb holds only the in-frame ones, with some missing. The data hold fewer than 300,000 clones, with about nine tenths observed a single time. The sample comprised peripheral blood. The origin of the receptors is a woman in her 30s with COVID-19, enrolled during active disease.

The V gene is TRBV12-5, the J gene TRBJ2-5; 8 nucleotides align to TRBD1. This CDR3 spans 14 amino acids. Germline trimming cut 4 bases from V and 0 bases from J; bases unmatched to any gene: 1. CDR1 is LGHNT and CDR2 is FRNRAP in the germline V gene. In DNA form, the CDR3 reads TGTGCTAGTGGTTCGGGACAGGACCAAGAGACCCAGTACTTC. Translated: CASGSGQDQETQYF.

A single count supports this clone. CDR3 DNA: TGTGCCAGCAGTCCCGGGACAGGGAACTATGGCTACACCTTC. This gives the protein CASSPGTGNYGYTF. V is TRBV6-5 and J is TRBJ1-2; 9 bases match TRBD1. J lost 2 bases, V lost 5 bases, and 3 bases had no gene match. The CDR3 is made up of 14 amino acids. The V gene's germline CDR1 is MNHEY and CDR2 SVGAGI.

J is TRBJ2-7 and V is TRBV7-9; possible D gene TRBD1, 5 bases. This CDR3 spans 16 amino acids. CDR1 and CDR2 from the germline V gene are SEHNR and FQNEAQ (reference sequence). V was pared by 6 bases and J by 0 bases, with 18 bases between. Here the CDR3 DNA reads TGTGCCAGCAGTTTTCGACAGCCATCCTACTCCTACGAGCAGTACTTC. Encoded protein: CASSFRQPSYSYEQYF.

CDR3 amino acids: CASSSTRQGVMSNQPQHF. The CDR3 DNA follows: TGTGCCAGCAGCTCAACTCGACAGGGGGTAATGAGCAATCAGCCCCAGCATTTT. This chain connects TRBV5-8 to TRBJ1-5, with TRBD1 matching over 9 bases. The CDR3 extends over 18 amino acids. CDR1 and CDR2 (germline): SGHTS, YDEGEE. The junction had 11 bases not matched to a gene; V was cut back by 3 bases and J by 1 base.

In DNA, the CDR3 is TGTGCCAGCAGCCACAACAGGGGAACTGAAGCTTTCTTT. This codes for CASSHNRGTEAFF. This sequence joins TRBV3-1 (or the pseudogene TRBV3-2) and TRBJ1-1; 7 positions agree with TRBD1. CDR3 length: 13 residues. Germline CDR1 LGHDT, CDR2 YNNKEL (reference sequence). Germline trimming cut 3 bases from V and 5 bases from J; bases unmatched to any gene: 3.

A single count supports this clone. This CDR3 is CASSSRGTTDAPYGYTF. The DNA for the CDR3 is TGTGCCAGCTCCTCAAGGGGGACCACCGATGCTCCCTATGGCTACACCTTC. The chain uses TRBV27 and TRBJ1-2; possible D gene TRBD1, 6 bases. CDR3 length: 17 amino acids. Per germline, CDR1 MNHEY and CDR2 SMNVEV (reference sequence). Trimming shortened V by 8 bases and J by 4 bases, and 26 bases separated the two germline ends.

The V call is TRBV19, the J call TRBJ1-1; D may be TRBD1 (5 bases). This CDR3 has 13 amino acids. Per the germline V gene, CDR1 is LNHDA and CDR2 is SQIVND (reference sequence). V lost 5 bases to trimming and J lost 1 base, with 8 bases between them. The CDR3 loop reads CASSQTENTEAFF. The CDR3 DNA is TGTGCCAGTAGTCAGACAGAGAACACTGAAGCTTTCTTT.

V is TRBV5-1 and J is TRBJ2-1; 12 bases align to TRBD2. Germline assignment: CDR1 SGHRS and CDR2 YFSETQ. CDR3 length: 16 residues. J was trimmed by 6 bases and V by 0 bases; bases with no gene match: 4. CDR3 protein: CASSLELAGGPNEQFF. The CDR3 region has the DNA TGCGCCAGCAGCTTGGAACTAGCGGGAGGCCCCAATGAGCAGTTCTTC. The full variable domain, completed using reference TRBV5-1 and TRBJ2-1, is KAGVTQTPRYLIKTRGQQVTLSCSPISGHRSVSWYQQTPGQGLQFLFEYFSETQRNKGNFPGRFSGRQFSNSRSEMNVSTLELGDSALYLCASSLELAGGPNEQFFGPGTRLTVL.

The chain employs TRBV25-1 and TRBJ1-4; 7 bases map to TRBD1. Germline V lookup: CDR1 MGHDK, CDR2 SYGVNS. The CDR3 loop spans 14 amino acids. J lost 5 bases, V lost 7 bases, and 7 bases had no gene match. The CDR3 here is CASKGATGNEKLFF. The CDR3 DNA reads as TGTGCCAGCAAAGGTGCGACAGGGAATGAAAAACTGTTTTTT.

The V gene is TRBV30, the J gene TRBJ1-5, with D maybe TRBD1 (5 bases). The V end lost 2 bases, the J end lost 5 bases, and 13 bases lay between the germline ends. The CDR3 has 14 residues. Looked up from germline, CDR1 is GTSNPN and CDR2 is SVGIG (reference sequence). CDR3 sequence: CAWSTDILDQPQHF. The CDR3 DNA reads as TGTGCCTGGAGTACGGACATACTGGATCAGCCCCAGCATTTT.

This sequence joins TRBV7-9 and TRBJ2-3, with a possible D match to TRBD1 (6 bases). Germline CDR1 SEHNR, CDR2 FQNEAQ (reference sequence). Trimming removed 1 base from V and 2 bases from J, with 16 bases in between. The CDR3 is 17 residues long. The CDR3 region has the DNA TGTGCCAGCAGCTTAGGTCGGGACATCCAACTCACAGATACGCAGTATTTT. Its protein is CASSLGRDIQLTDTQYF.